This TCR beta chain was profiled in a study of cytomegalovirus exposure and HLA in healthy donors. Use of 60 Vbeta and 13 Jbeta primers characterized the PCR. The method was immunoSEQ multiplex PCR; TCRdb's version includes in-frame clones alone and lacks a portion of them. Of fewer than 200,000 clones listed, approximately 80% were seen once; the top ten hold about 10%. This clone came up a few times. Its specificity is unknown. The CDR3 runs to 16 residues. V was trimmed by 4 bases and J by 0 bases, leaving 15 bases between them. CDR1 and CDR2 from the germline V gene are LGHNA and YSLEER. Whole-study results and caveats: In a later analysis, parvovirus B19, influenza, CMV and Epstein-Barr virus appeared linked to several top co-occurrence clusters. It was in a later analysis that TCR association rates were seen to vary by HLA locus, highest for DRB1 and lowest for HLA-C.

Sequenced: PBMCs. The sequence came from a man between 50 and 59 years old in good health and CMV-seropositive. The chain carries TRBV4-3 and TRBJ1-1; possibly TRBD1 for D (5 bases). CDR3 bases: TGCGCCAGCAGCCCGGGGGATAGACAGTTGAACACTGAAGCTTTCTTT. It encodes CASSPGDRQLNTEAFF.